Described below is a single T cell receptor (beta chain) sequence and its context. Its antigen is currently unknown. The repertoire was sequenced with immunoSEQ multiplex PCR; TCRdb's copy has only in-frame clones and lacks some. The table shows some 98,000 clones, with 87% occurring only once. Among the 110 or so subjects of the validation cohort, separate from the roughly 700-subject first cohort, were the donors. The data derive from a study of cytomegalovirus exposure and HLA in healthy donors. Study-wide points: Later, an analysis found that TCR clusters from the first cohort tended to co-occur in the roughly 130 validation repertoires. Researchers counted roughly 150 TCR beta chains as cytomegalovirus-associated.

The V and J ends lost 5 bases and 5 bases, in that order; junction bases with no gene match: 4. This CDR3 is 15 amino acids long. Germline lookup yields CDR1 SGHTA and CDR2 FQGNSA. The clonotype was recovered from a woman under 40 in good health and CMV-seronegative. The sequenced sample was PBMCs. This chain uses TRBV7-2 with TRBJ2-1; 12 nucleotides align to TRBD2. The CDR3 DNA sequence: TGTGCCAGCAGCCCTAGCGGGGGGGCCAACAATGAGCAGTTCTTC. Protein sequence: CASSPSGGANNEQFF.